One T cell receptor (beta chain) is described in this entry. The antigen remains undetermined. Listed TCR primers and previously described methods were used for bulk TCR libraries. TCRdb re-called the PCR reads with MiXCR, one entry per CDR3 protein. The sample has about 640,000 distinct CDR3 sequences, just under 20% seen once. The data originate from a study of molecular identifiers for immune sequencing clone quantification. Study observations and caveats: For effector cells, clones above 20 RNA copies held over 99% of molecules; for naive cells, under 1%.

Germline CDR1 and CDR2: SEHNR and FQNEAQ (reference sequence). CDR3 length: 13 amino acids. V lost 1 base to trimming and J lost 4 bases, with 8 bases between them. From about 20,000 to 1,000,000 sorted cells, naive CD8 libraries were generated with 10%, 30% or 50% RNA. Naive CD8 T cells were picked out by sorting for CD8+CD4-CCR7+CD45RA+. J is TRBJ2-7 and V is TRBV7-9; D unclear. Sequences were obtained from naive CD8+ T cells from blood, with Jurkat cell RNA spiked in. Subset reported: FACS-sorted CD8+CD4-CCR7+CD45RA+ naive T cells. This receptor was obtained from a human donor in good health. Some libraries in this study had Jurkat cell RNA spiked in. DNA of the CDR3: TGTGCCAGCAGCTTAGATCTGAAATACGAGCAGTACTTC. It codes for CASSLDLKYEQYF.